This is a list of T cell receptor beta chains from one sample in a study of PD-1 blockade in classical Hodgkin lymphoma. The protocol was immunoSEQ multiplex PCR, while the TCRdb copy is restricted to in-frame clones and leaves out a portion. Here the sample spans more than 9,500 clones, roughly 84% being singletons. The source was CD4+ T cells from blood, collected at baseline. The receptors here all came from a human donor with classical Hodgkin lymphoma. The CDR3 runs from the conserved cysteine through the conserved F or W. D genes are given only for firm matches. Some rows mark clone size as missing; the rest say once, few, many or name a class of expanded clone.

j_call | v_call | d_call | clone_size | cdr3_aa | cdr3_nt
TRBJ2-2 | TRBV19 | TRBD1 | NA | CASSHLKGQGVTGELFF | TGTGCCAGTAGTCATTTAAAAGGACAGGGGGTTACCGGGGAGCTGTTTTTT
TRBJ2-5 | TRBV28 | NA | NA | CASSFGGTQETQYF | TGTGCCAGCAGTTTTGGGGGGACCCAAGAGACCCAGTACTTC
TRBJ2-7 | TRBV5-1 | NA | NA | CASSLAGSYEQYF | TGCGCCAGCAGCTTGGCGGGCAGCTACGAGCAGTACTTC
TRBJ1-1 | TRBV14 | NA | NA | CASSPGIRGPEAFF | TGTGCCAGCAGCCCGGGTATCAGGGGACCTGAAGCTTTCTTT
TRBJ2-7 | TRBV23-1 | NA | NA | CASSPLRLIRVFFYEQYF | TGCGCCAGCAGTCCCCTACGACTGATACGGGTTTTCTTCTACGAGCAGTACTTC
TRBJ2-2 | TRBV28 | NA | NA | CASRMASQGGNTGELFF | TGTGCCAGCCGAATGGCGAGTCAGGGTGGGAACACCGGGGAGCTGTTTTTT
TRBJ2-2 | TRBV19 | TRBD2 | few | CASSIRGPSGGLNTGELFF | TGTGCCAGTAGTATAAGGGGACCTAGCGGGGGCCTGAACACCGGGGAGCTGTTTTTT
TRBJ1-2 | TRBV7-3 | NA | NA | CASSSLHLQGLGYGYTF | TGTGCCAGCAGCTCCCTACACTTACAGGGTCTTGGATATGGCTACACCTTC
TRBJ2-7 | TRBV19 | TRBD2 | NA | CASRNPRAGGGYEQYF | TGTGCCAGTAGAAATCCTCGAGCGGGGGGAGGCTACGAGCAGTACTTC
TRBJ2-3 | TRBV6-1 | NA | NA | CASSEDGFSTDTQYF | TGTGCCAGCAGTGAAGACGGGTTTAGCACAGATACGCAGTATTTT
TRBJ2-7 | TRBV5-8 | NA | NA | CASSFDRIYEQYF | TGTGCCAGCAGCTTCGACAGGATCTACGAGCAGTACTTC
TRBJ1-2 | TRBV14 | NA | few | CASSQETLSGSGYTF | TGTGCCAGCAGCCAAGAAACCTTGTCAGGGTCTGGCTACACCTTC
TRBJ1-5 | TRBV29-1 | NA | NA | CSVTQGGYQPQHF | TGCAGCGTCACACAAGGAGGGTATCAGCCCCAGCATTTT
TRBJ1-4 | TRBV7-9 | NA | NA | CASSPGKGIEKLFF | TGTGCCAGCAGCCCAGGGAAGGGGATTGAAAAACTGTTTTTT
TRBJ2-5 | TRBV10-3 | NA | NA | CAISEAGQIQETQYF | TGTGCCATCAGTGAGGCGGGACAGATCCAAGAGACCCAGTACTTC
TRBJ2-3 | TRBV7-2 | TRBD2 | few | CASSPWTSRTDTQYF | TGTGCCAGCAGCCCCTGGACTAGCAGGACAGATACGCAGTATTTT
TRBJ2-5 | TRBV10-3 | NA | NA | CATGLQETQYF | TGTGCCACCGGTTTGCAAGAGACCCAGTACTTC
TRBJ1-6 | TRBV5-5 | NA | once | CASSLVGGLTWNSPLHF | TGTGCCAGCAGCTTGGTCGGGGGGCTTACGTGGAATTCACCCCTCCACTTT
TRBJ2-2 | TRBV7-6 | TRBD1 | NA | CASSSRQGNTGELFF | TGTGCCAGCAGCTCCAGACAGGGGAACACCGGGGAGCTGTTTTTT
TRBJ2-7 | TRBV28 | NA | NA | CASTKRGTFSYEQYF | TGTGCCAGCACAAAACGGGGCACCTTCTCCTACGAGCAGTACTTC
TRBJ1-1 | TRBV6-6 | NA | NA | CASTQPGRGTEAFF | TGTGCCAGCACCCAACCGGGGCGAGGCACTGAAGCTTTCTTT
TRBJ2-2 | TRBV10-2 | TRBD1 | NA | CASSDSWTGAGELFF | TGCGCCAGCAGTGACTCTTGGACAGGGGCCGGGGAGCTGTTTTTT
TRBJ1-2 | TRBV5-8 | TRBD1 | few | CASRTWDSYGYTF | TGTGCCAGCCGAACCTGGGACAGCTATGGCTACACCTTC
TRBJ2-6 | TRBV18 | NA | NA | CASSPQPGQFSGANVLTF | TGTGCCAGCTCACCACAGCCAGGACAATTCTCTGGGGCCAACGTCCTGACTTTC
TRBJ2-2 | TRBV6-1 | TRBD2 | NA | CASQLAGGRPGELFF | TGTGCCAGCCAACTAGCGGGGGGGCGGCCCGGGGAGCTGTTTTTT
TRBJ2-5 | TRBV19 | NA | once | CASSTMGQFGTQYF | TGTGCCAGTAGTACGATGGGCCAGTTTGGAACCCAGTACTTC
TRBJ1-2 | TRBV27 | NA | NA | CASSLNRQSYGYTF | TGTGCCAGCAGTTTAAATCGCCAGTCCTATGGCTACACCTTC
TRBJ2-3 | TRBV6-4 | TRBD2 | NA | CASSVGGARTDTQYF | TGTGCCAGCAGTGTCGGGGGGGCCAGAACAGATACGCAGTATTTT
TRBJ2-7 | TRBV18 | NA | NA | CASSPTGPYEQYF | TGTGCCAGCTCACCAACCGGGCCCTACGAGCAGTACTTC
TRBJ2-2 | TRBV6-1 | NA | NA | CASRRGNTGELFF | TGTGCCAGCAGGAGGGGGAACACCGGGGAGCTGTTTTTT
TRBJ1-6 | TRBV5-6 | NA | NA | CASSLGGNSPLHF | TGTGCCAGCAGCTTGGGGGGGAATTCACCCCTCCACTTT
TRBJ1-2 | TRBV18 | NA | NA | CASSPHSNYGYTF | TGTGCCAGCTCGCCCCATTCTAACTATGGCTACACCTTC
TRBJ2-5 | TRBV19 | TRBD2 | NA | CASRPGGRETQYF | TGTGCCAGTAGGCCGGGGGGACGAGAGACCCAGTACTTC
TRBJ1-6 | TRBV5-1 | NA | NA | CASRFSYNSPLHF | TGCGCCAGCAGGTTTTCCTATAATTCACCCCTCCACTTT
TRBJ1-6 | TRBV5-6 | NA | once | CASSNNSPLHF | TGTGCCAGCAGCAATAATTCACCCCTCCACTTT
TRBJ1-6 | TRBV18 | TRBD1 | few | CASSQTGTGSLPLHF | TGTGCCAGCTCACAAACCGGGACAGGGAGTTTGCCCCTCCACTTT
TRBJ1-4 | TRBV5-1 | TRBD1 | NA | CASSLTGAGEKLFF | TGCGCCAGCAGCTTAACAGGGGCAGGTGAAAAACTGTTTTTT
TRBJ2-2 | TRBV25-1 | TRBD1 | NA | CASSVQGQGAGELFF | TGTGCCAGCAGTGTACAGGGACAGGGGGCCGGGGAGCTGTTTTTT
TRBJ2-5 | TRBV7-2 | NA | NA | CASSLSGTQYF | TGTGCCAGCAGCTTGTCGGGGACCCAGTACTTC
TRBJ1-1 | TRBV5-1 | NA | NA | CASSLETGNTEAFF | TGCGCCAGCAGCTTGGAAACAGGGAACACTGAAGCTTTCTTT
TRBJ2-7 | TRBV2 | TRBD2 | NA | CASNPIEAGLYEQYF | TGTGCCAGCAATCCTATAGAAGCGGGGCTCTACGAGCAGTACTTC
TRBJ1-1 | TRBV5-1 | NA | NA | CASSLGSEAFF | TGCGCCAGCAGCTTGGGCAGTGAAGCTTTCTTT
TRBJ2-2 | TRBV7-9 | TRBD1 | few | CASTLDRGLTGELFF | TGTGCCAGCACTTTGGACAGGGGGCTCACCGGGGAGCTGTTTTTT
TRBJ2-3 | TRBV5-6 | NA | NA | CASSFEPRRDTQYF | TGTGCCAGCAGCTTTGAACCTAGGCGAGATACGCAGTATTTT
TRBJ2-2 | TRBV7-4 | NA | NA | CASSRPNTGELFF | TGTGCCAGCAGCCGTCCGAACACCGGGGAGCTGTTTTTT
TRBJ2-7 | TRBV6-5 | NA | NA | CASSYPVYEQYF | TGTGCCAGCAGTTACCCAGTTTACGAGCAGTACTTC
TRBJ2-5 | TRBV4-3 | TRBD2 | NA | CASSQDLGGGLLGETQYF | TGCGCCAGCAGCCAAGATCTTGGCGGGGGATTACTAGGGGAGACCCAGTACTTC
TRBJ2-4 | TRBV7-3 | TRBD2 | NA | CASMVAGAKNIQYF | TGTGCCAGCATGGTAGCGGGGGCCAAAAACATTCAGTACTTC
TRBJ1-1 | TRBV5-1 | NA | few | CASSFGQNTEAFF | TGCGCCAGCAGCTTCGGACAGAACACTGAAGCTTTCTTT
TRBJ2-2 | TRBV6-1 | TRBD1 | NA | CASSEVQGATGELFF | TGTGCCAGCAGTGAAGTTCAGGGGGCCACCGGGGAGCTGTTTTTT
TRBJ2-7 | TRBV7-1 | TRBD1 | NA | CASSLTDRTYEQYF | TGTGCCAGCAGCCTAACGGACAGGACCTACGAGCAGTACTTC